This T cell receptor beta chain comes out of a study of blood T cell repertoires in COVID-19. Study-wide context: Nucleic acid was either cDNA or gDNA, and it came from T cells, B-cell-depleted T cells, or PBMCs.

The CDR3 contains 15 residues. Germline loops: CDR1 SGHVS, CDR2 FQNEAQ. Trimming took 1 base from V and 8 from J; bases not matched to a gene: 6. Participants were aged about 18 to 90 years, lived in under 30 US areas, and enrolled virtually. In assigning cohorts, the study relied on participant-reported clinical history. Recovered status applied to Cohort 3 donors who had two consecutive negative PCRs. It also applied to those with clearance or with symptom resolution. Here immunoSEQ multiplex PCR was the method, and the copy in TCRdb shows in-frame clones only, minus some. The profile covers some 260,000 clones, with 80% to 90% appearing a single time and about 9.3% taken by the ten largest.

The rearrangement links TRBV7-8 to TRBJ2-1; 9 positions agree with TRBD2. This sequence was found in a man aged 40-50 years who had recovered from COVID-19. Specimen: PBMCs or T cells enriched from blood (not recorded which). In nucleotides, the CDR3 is TGTGCCAGCAGCTTAGATTTAGCGGGGGTTTATGAGCAGTTCTTC. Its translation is CASSLDLAGVYEQFF. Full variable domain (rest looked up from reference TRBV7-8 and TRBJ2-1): GAGVSQSPRYKVAKRGQDVALRCDPISGHVSLFWYQQALGQGPEFLTYFQNEAQLDKSGLPSDRFFAERPEGSVSTLKIQRTQQEDSAVYLCASSLDLAGVYEQFFGPGTRLTVL.